This T cell receptor (beta chain) came from a study of cytomegalovirus exposure and HLA in healthy donors. Study overall: T cells numbering about 179 million yielded 100 million to 120 million unique TCR beta sequences in an earlier analysis. Study observations and caveats: CMV antigen specificity of a few CMV-associated chains was confirmed in vitro. In a later analysis, TCR beta V- and J-gene trimming was associated with a missense DCLRE1C variant. Clonal expansion was found to be greater in HLA-associated TCR beta chains than in equally common others in a later analysis.

This PCR relied on a set of 60 Vbeta primers and 13 Jbeta primers. Libraries were prepared by immunoSEQ multiplex PCR; TCRdb keeps only in-frame clonotypes and omits some of them. The table lists roughly 190,000 clones, 85% to 90% of them singletons. This CDR3 has 15 residues. The V gene lost 0 bases and the J gene lost 0 bases, with 6 bases spanning the gap. Germline lookup yields CDR1 LGHNA and CDR2 YSLEER. As for this clone: Antigen: not known.

The TCR originated in a woman aged 18-29 years in good health and CMV-seronegative. Material: PBMCs. The rearrangement links TRBV4-3 to TRBJ1-5; D unclear. CDR3 sequence reads: CASSQDRYSNQPQHF. In DNA, the CDR3 is TGCGCCAGCAGCCAAGACAGATATAGCAATCAGCCCCAGCATTTT.